This T cell receptor beta chain was obtained from a study of CD8 T cells in Susac syndrome. As for the study in general: When their blood was taken, patients with Susac syndrome were therapy-naive, taking corticosteroids, or taking intravenous immunoglobulin alone.

The CDR3 length is 15 residues. Looked up from germline, CDR1 is SGHRS and CDR2 is YFSETQ. V was trimmed by 0 bases and J by 2 bases, leaving 12 bases between them. Random-hexamer reverse transcription was applied to roughly 0.45 to 1 ug RNA. A multiplex approach, immunoSEQ multiplex PCR, amplified TCR beta CDR3 across 54 Vbeta and 13 Jbeta. TCRdb called the immunoSEQ multiplex PCR reads again in MiXCR, with one record for every CDR3 protein. The sample has around 170,000 distinct CDR3 sequences, 95% seen once; the top ten hold about 0.17%. The study's findings and limits: Clonal expansion of CD8+ cells in Susac peaked in TEMRA cells (and in active patients).

About this clonotype itself: Its antigen remains unknown.

What was sequenced was CD8+ T cells from PBMCs. The V gene is TRBV5-1, the J gene TRBJ2-7; possible D gene TRBD1, 7 bases. This TCR came from a human donor with Susac syndrome. CDR3 residues: CASSLGQGGPYEQYF. The CDR3 DNA reads as TGCGCCAGCAGCTTGGGACAGGGAGGTCCCTACGAGCAGTACTTC.